The clone carrying this T cell receptor beta chain came up a few times. Its antigen is currently unknown. Unique molecular identifiers were incorporated into the prepared TCRbeta library. One entry per CDR3 protein results from TCRdb running MiXCR on the PCR reads. The profile covers 95,000 to 150,000 distinct CDR3 sequences, with about 23% appearing a single time and 10% to 13% taken by the ten largest. These data belong to a study of T-cell reconstitution after alpha-beta-depleted transplantation in children. The CDR3 is 11 residues long. Germline CDR1 reads SGHDT; CDR2 reads YYEEEE. V lost 2 bases to trimming and J lost 9 bases, with 6 bases between them. Study results and limitations: By about two months after transplant, alpha-beta T cells reportedly arose from several hundred graft clones that had expanded. Newly produced T cells mostly accounted for T-cell counts and diversity one year post-transplant.

The specimen comprised PBMCs, mostly from graft donor cells, sampled 180 days after TCRalphabeta/CD19-depleted stem cell transplant. The chain uses TRBV5-6 and TRBJ2-1, with D unresolved. This clonotype was obtained from a male patient between 2 and 10 years old who had a stem cell transplant for chronic granulomatous disease, so the T cells may come from the graft donor. CDR3 in DNA: TGTGCCAGCAGCTTAACGGCTGAGCAGTTCTTC. Amino acids: CASSLTAEQFF. The variable domain in full, with the rest retrieved from reference TRBV5-6 and TRBJ2-1, is DAGVTQSPTHLIKTRGQQVTLRCSPKSGHDTVSWYQQALGQGPQFIFQYYEEEERQRGNFPDRFSGHQFPNYSSELNVNALLLGDSALYLCASSLTAEQFFGPGTRLTVL.